This T cell receptor (beta chain) comes out of a study of breast tumors, draining lymph nodes, adjacent tissues. Study findings and constraints: Tumor TCR diversity was below lymph nodes but above nontumor tissue.

V lost 0 bases and J lost 3; bases outside the gene matches: 9. Germline V CDR1 and CDR2: SGHRS, YFSETQ. The CDR3 consists of 16 residues. MiXCR, run by TCRdb on the multiplex PCR reads, gives a single entry per CDR3 protein. The sample has roughly 120,000 distinct CDR3 sequences, 15% to 20% seen once. This clonotype was seen ten or more times. The antigen is unknown. The lymph nodes were axillary draining lymph nodes from breast cancer patients. This TCR was sampled from a female donor with breast cancer. Some clones in this sample may be carry-over from other donors' samples. The rearrangement links TRBV5-1 to TRBJ2-7, with 7 bases matching TRBD2. Input material: axillary lymph node tissue. For the CDR3, the DNA is TGCGCCAGCAGCTTGGTCGTGGGGGGAGGGGACTACGAGCAGTACTTC. Protein product: CASSLVVGGGDYEQYF.